This entry describes one TCR beta chain. Its antigen is still unknown. Between the trimmed V and J ends, which lost 5 bases and 1 base, there was a span of 6 bases. CDR1 SQVTM and CDR2 ANQGSEA come from the germline V gene. The CDR3 is made up of 11 amino acids. The sample is drawn from a study of identical twins. The authors used template switching to add a universal primer site and gave cDNA unique molecular identifiers. TCRdb reprocessed the 5' RACE reads with MiXCR, giving one entry per CDR3 protein. The sample comprises fewer than 650,000 distinct CDR3 sequences, 7% to 7.5% of which are singletons, and less than 2% rests with the top ten. Study observations and caveats: A lower insertion count was a feature of abundant cord blood beta clonotypes, with no such feature in memory repertoires. Low generation-probability sequences were in excess among twin-shared out-of-frame alpha sequences. With monozygotic twins, out-of-frame TCR alpha sharing exceeded what models estimated.

The same sample was also studied in work on yellow fever vaccine responses in identical twins.

This receptor was taken from a young woman in good health. The rearrangement uses TRBV29-1 and TRBJ2-7; D gene unclear. The sample comprised PBMCs. CDR3 sequence: CSVLASYEQYF. The CDR3 DNA sequence: TGCAGCGTTCTCGCGTCCTACGAGCAGTACTTC.